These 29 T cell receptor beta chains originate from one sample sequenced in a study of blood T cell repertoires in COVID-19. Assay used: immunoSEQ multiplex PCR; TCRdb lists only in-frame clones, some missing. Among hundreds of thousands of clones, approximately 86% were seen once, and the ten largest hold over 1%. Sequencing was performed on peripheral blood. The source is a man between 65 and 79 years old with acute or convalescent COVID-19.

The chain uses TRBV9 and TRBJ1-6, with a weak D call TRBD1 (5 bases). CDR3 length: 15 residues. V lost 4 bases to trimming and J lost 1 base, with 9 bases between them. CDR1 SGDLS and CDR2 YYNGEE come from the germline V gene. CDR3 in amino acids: CASSSQGSYNSPLHF. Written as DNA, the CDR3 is TGTGCCAGCAGCTCCCAGGGATCCTATAATTCACCCCTCCACTTT.

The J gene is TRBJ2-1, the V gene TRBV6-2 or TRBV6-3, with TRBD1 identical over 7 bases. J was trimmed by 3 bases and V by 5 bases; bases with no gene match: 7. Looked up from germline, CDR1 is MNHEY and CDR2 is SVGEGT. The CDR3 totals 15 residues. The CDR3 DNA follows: TGTGCCAGCAGTGACCGCAGGGGGAACTACAATGAGCAGTTCTTC. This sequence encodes CASSDRRGNYNEQFF.

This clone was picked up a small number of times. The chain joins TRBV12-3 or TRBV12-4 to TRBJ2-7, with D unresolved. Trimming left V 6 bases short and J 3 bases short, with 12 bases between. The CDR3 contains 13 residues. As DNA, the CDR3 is TGTGCCAGCAGCAACTCCAGGATCTACGAGCAGTACTTC. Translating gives CASSNSRIYEQYF.

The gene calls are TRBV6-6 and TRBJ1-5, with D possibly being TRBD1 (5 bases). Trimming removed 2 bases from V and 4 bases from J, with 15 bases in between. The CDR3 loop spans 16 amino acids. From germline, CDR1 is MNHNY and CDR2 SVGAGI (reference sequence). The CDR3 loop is CASSYSRGLGNQPQHF. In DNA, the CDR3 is TGTGCCAGCAGTTACAGTAGGGGTTTAGGTAATCAGCCCCAGCATTTT.

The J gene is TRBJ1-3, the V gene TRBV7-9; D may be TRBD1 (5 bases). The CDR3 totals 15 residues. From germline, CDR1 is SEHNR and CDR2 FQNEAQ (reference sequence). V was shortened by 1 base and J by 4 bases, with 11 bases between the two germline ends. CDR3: CASSLGVGAGNTIYF. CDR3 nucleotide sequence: TGTGCCAGCAGCTTAGGAGTAGGGGCAGGAAACACCATATATTTT.

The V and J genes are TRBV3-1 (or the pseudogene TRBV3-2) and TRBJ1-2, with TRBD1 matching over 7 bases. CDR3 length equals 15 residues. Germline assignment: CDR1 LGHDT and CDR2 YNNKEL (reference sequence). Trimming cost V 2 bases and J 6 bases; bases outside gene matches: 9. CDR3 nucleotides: TGTGCCAGCAGCCAACCCACGGGGACAGACAATGGCTACACCTTC. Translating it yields CASSQPTGTDNGYTF.

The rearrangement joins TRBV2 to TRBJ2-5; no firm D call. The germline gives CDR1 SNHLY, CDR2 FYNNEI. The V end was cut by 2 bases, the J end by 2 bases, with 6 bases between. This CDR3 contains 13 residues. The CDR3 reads CASSEQTQETQYF. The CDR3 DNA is TGTGCCAGCAGTGAACAGACACAAGAGACCCAGTACTTC.

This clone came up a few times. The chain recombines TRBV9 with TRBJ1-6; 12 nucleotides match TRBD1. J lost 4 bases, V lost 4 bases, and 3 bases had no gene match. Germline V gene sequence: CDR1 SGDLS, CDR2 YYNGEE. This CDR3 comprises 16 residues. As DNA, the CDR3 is TGTGCCAGCAGCACGGGACAGGGGGCGTATAATTCACCCCTCCACTTT. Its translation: CASSTGQGAYNSPLHF.

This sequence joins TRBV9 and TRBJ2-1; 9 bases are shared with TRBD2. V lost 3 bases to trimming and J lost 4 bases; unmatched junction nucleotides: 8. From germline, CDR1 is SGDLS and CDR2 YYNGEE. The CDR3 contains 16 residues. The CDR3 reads CASSEVAGDFYNEQFF. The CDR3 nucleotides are TGTGCCAGCAGCGAGGTAGCGGGGGACTTTTACAATGAGCAGTTCTTC.

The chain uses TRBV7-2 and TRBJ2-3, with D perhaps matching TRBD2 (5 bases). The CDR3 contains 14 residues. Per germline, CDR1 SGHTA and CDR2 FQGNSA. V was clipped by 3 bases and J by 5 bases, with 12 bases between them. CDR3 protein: CASSLTGIRDTQYF. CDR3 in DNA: TGTGCCAGCAGCTTGACCGGGATAAGAGATACGCAGTATTTT.

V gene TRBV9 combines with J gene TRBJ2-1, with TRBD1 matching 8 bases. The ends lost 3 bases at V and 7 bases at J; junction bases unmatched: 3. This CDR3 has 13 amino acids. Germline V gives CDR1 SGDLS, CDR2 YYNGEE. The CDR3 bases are TGTGCCAGCAGCGCCAGACAGGGGAATGAGCAGTTCTTC. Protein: CASSARQGNEQFF. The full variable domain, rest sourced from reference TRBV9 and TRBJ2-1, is DSGVTQTPKHLITATGQRVTLRCSPRSGDLSVYWYQQSLDQGLQFLIQYYNGEERAKGNILERFSAQQFPDLHSELNLSSLELGDSALYFCASSARQGNEQFFGPGTRLTVL.

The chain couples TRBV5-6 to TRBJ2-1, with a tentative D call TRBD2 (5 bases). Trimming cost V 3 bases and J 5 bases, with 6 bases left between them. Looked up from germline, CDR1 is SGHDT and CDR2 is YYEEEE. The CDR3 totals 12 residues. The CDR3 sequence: CASSSGNNEQFF. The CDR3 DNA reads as TGTGCCAGCAGCTCCGGGAACAATGAGCAGTTCTTC. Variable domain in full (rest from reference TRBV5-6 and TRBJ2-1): DAGVTQSPTHLIKTRGQQVTLRCSPKSGHDTVSWYQQALGQGPQFIFQYYEEEERQRGNFPDRFSGHQFPNYSSELNVNALLLGDSALYLCASSSGNNEQFFGPGTRLTVL.

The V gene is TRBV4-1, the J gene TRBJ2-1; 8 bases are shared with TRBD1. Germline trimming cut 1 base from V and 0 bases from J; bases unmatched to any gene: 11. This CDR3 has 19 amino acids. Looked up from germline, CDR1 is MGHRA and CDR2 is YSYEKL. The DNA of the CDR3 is TGCGCCAGCAGCCAAGGGTTGAGTACAGGGGGTTTCTCCTACAATGAGCAGTTCTTC. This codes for CASSQGLSTGGFSYNEQFF.

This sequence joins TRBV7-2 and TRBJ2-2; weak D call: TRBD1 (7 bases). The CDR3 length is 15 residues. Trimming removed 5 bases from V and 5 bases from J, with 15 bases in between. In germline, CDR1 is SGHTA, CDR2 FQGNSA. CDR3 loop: CASSLQGGVTGELFF. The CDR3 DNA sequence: TGTGCCAGCAGCCTCCAGGGGGGAGTTACCGGGGAGCTGTTTTTT.

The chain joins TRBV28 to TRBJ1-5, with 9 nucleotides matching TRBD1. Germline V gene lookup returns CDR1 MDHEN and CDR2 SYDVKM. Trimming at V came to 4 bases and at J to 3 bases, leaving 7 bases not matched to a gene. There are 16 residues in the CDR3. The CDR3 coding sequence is TGTGCCAGCAGTTCCTCGGGACAGGGTTCCAATCAGCCCCAGCATTTT. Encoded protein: CASSSSGQGSNQPQHF.

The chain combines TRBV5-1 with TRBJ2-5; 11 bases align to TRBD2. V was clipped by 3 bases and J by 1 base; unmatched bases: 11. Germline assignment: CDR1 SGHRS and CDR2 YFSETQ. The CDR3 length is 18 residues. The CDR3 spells CASSSSPGLAALQETQYF. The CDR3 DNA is TGCGCCAGCAGCTCCTCCCCGGGACTAGCGGCCCTCCAAGAGACCCAGTACTTC.

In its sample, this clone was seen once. The CDR3 coding sequence is TGCGCCAGCAGCTTGGTCCCGCGGGGAGGCCTAGAAAATCAGCCCCAGCATTTT. Its translation is CASSLVPRGGLENQPQHF. V gene TRBV5-1 combines with J gene TRBJ1-5; D call uncertain. CDR1 SGHRS and CDR2 YFSETQ come from the germline V gene. V was cut by 0 bases and J by 4 bases, with 20 bases left in between. The CDR3 runs 18 residues.

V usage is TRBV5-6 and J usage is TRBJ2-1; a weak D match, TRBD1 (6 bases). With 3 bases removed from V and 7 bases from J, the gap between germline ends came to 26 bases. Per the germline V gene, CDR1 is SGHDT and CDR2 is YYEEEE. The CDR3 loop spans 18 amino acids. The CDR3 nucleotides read TGTGCCAGCAGCTCTCTCAGGGGCTCTGCGAGGGTGGTAAATGAGCAGTTCTTC. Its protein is CASSSLRGSARVVNEQFF. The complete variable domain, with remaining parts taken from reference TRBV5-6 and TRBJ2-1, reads DAGVTQSPTHLIKTRGQQVTLRCSPKSGHDTVSWYQQALGQGPQFIFQYYEEEERQRGNFPDRFSGHQFPNYSSELNVNALLLGDSALYLCASSSLRGSARVVNEQFFGPGTRLTVL.

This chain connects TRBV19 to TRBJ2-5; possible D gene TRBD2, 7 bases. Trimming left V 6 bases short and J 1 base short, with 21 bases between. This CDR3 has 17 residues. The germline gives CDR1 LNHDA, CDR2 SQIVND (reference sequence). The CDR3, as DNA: TGTGCCAGTAGCCCTCTAAGGGGGGGTAGCGGCCAAGAGACCCAGTACTTC. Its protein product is CASSPLRGGSGQETQYF.

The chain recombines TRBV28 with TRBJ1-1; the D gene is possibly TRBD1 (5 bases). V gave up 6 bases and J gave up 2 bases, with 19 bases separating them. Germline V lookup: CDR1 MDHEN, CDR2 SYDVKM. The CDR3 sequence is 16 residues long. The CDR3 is CASRPPLDTVNTEAFF. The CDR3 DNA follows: TGTGCCAGCAGACCCCCCCTGGACACAGTTAACACTGAAGCTTTCTTT.

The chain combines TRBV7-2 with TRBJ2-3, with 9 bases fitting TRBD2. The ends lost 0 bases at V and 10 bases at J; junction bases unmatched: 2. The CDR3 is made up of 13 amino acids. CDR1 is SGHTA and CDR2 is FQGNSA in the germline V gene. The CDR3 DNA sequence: TGTGCCAGCAGCTTAGCAGAGCGGGGGGCGCAGTATTTT. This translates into CASSLAERGAQYF.

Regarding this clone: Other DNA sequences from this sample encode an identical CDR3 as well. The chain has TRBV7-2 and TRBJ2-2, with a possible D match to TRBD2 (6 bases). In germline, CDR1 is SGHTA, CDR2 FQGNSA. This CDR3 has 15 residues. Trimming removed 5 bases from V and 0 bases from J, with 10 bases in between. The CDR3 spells CASSPGLANTGELFF. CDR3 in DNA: TGTGCCAGCAGCCCGGGACTGGCGAACACCGGGGAGCTGTTTTTT.

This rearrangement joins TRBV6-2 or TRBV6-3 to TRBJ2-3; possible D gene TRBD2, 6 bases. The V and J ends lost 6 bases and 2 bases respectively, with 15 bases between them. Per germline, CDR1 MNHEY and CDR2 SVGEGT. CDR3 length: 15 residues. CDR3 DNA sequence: TGTGCCAGCAGCCGGGGACTTCTCCTCACAGATACGCAGTATTTT. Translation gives CASSRGLLLTDTQYF.

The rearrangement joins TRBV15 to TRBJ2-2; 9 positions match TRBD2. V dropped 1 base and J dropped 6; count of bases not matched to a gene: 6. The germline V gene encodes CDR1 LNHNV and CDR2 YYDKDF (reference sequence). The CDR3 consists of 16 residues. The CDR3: CATSRGVAGESGELFF. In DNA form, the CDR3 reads TGTGCCACCAGCAGAGGGGTAGCGGGAGAGTCCGGGGAGCTGTTTTTT.

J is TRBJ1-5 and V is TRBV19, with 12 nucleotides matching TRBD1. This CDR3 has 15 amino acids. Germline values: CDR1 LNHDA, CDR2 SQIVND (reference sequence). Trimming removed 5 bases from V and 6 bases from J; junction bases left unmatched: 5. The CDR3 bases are TGTGCCAGTAGTCGGGGACAGGGGGCGATTCAGCCCCAGCATTTT. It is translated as CASSRGQGAIQPQHF.

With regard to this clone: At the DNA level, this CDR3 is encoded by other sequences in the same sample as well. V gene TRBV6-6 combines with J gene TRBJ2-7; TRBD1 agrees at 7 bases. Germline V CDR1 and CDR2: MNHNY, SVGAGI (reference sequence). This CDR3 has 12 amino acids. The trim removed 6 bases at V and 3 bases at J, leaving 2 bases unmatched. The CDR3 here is CASSRDSYEQYF. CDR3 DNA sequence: TGTGCCAGCAGCCGGGACAGCTACGAGCAGTACTTC.

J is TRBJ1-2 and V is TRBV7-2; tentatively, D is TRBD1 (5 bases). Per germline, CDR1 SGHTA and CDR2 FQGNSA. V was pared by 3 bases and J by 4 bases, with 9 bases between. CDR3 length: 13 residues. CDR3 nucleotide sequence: TGTGCCAGCAGCTTTCAGGGCCGCTATGGCTACACCTTC. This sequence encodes CASSFQGRYGYTF.

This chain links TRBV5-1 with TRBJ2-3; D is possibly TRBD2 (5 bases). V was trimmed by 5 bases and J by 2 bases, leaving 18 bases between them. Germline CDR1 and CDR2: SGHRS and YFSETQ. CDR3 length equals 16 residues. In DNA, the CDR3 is TGCGCCAGCAGACGGGCCGGGGTTGCCCCCACAGATACGCAGTATTTT. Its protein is CASRRAGVAPTDTQYF. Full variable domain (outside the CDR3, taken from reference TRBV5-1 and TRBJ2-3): KAGVTQTPRYLIKTRGQQVTLSCSPISGHRSVSWYQQTPGQGLQFLFEYFSETQRNKGNFPGRFSGRQFSNSRSEMNVSTLELGDSALYLCASRRAGVAPTDTQYFGPGTRLTVL.

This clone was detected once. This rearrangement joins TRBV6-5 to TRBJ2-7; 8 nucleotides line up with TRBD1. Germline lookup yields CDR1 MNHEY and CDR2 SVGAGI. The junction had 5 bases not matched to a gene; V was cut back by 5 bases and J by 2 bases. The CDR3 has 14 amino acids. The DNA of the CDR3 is TGTGCCAGCAGTCCGGGACAGGAAGCCTACGAGCAGTACTTC. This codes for CASSPGQEAYEQYF.